The 23 T cell receptor beta chains in this list originate from one sample, sequenced in a study of early T cells in non-severe SARS-CoV-2 infection (dated by TCRdb to about 2021). The library was made by 5' RACE. TCRdb records NextSeq 500 as the sequencer. The raw public data were reprocessed by TCRdb itself: fastp quality trimming at Q25, MiXCR clonotype calling, in-frame beta chains only. Identical CDR3 protein sequences are pooled into one entry, listed with their most common genes and DNA. This sample comprises about 28,000 distinct CDR3 sequences, roughly 6% of them detected only once. The ten most abundant clones make up roughly a quarter of the sample. The sequencing sample was made of whole blood. These receptors came from an adult who was a healthcare worker with PCR-confirmed SARS-CoV-2 infection or an uninfected control (not recorded which).

This clonotype was found many times. This rearrangement joins TRBV11-2 to TRBJ1-2, with D tentatively TRBD1 (5 bases). Looked up from germline, CDR1 is SGHAT and CDR2 is FQNNGV. The CDR3 totals 15 residues. Trimming stripped 3 bases from V and 5 bases from J, with 16 bases between. The CDR3 loop is CASSLTAQAGYGYTF. Written as DNA, the CDR3 is TGTGCCAGCAGCTTGACAGCCCAGGCGGGTTATGGCTACACCTTC. The full variable domain, rest sourced from reference TRBV11-2 and TRBJ1-2, is EAGVAQSPRYKIIEKRQSVAFWCNPISGHATLYWYQQILGQGPKLLIQFQNNGVVDDSQLPKDRFSAERLKGVDSTLKIQPAKLEDSAVYLCASSLTAQAGYGYTFGSGTRLTVV.

Many counts were recorded for this clonotype. The chain employs TRBV12-3 or TRBV12-4 and TRBJ2-1, with a tentative D call TRBD2 (5 bases). CDR3 length equals 14 residues. V was clipped by 7 bases and J by 4 bases, with 14 bases between them. CDR3 protein: CASTSSGVYNEQFF. CDR3 bases: TGTGCCAGCACCTCTTCCGGGGTGTACAATGAGCAGTTCTTC.

This clonotype was counted many times. The chain recombines TRBV7-2 with TRBJ2-7; D unclear. The V gene's germline CDR1 is SGHTA and CDR2 FQGNSA. The V gene lost 5 bases and the J gene lost 4 bases, with 6 bases spanning the gap. CDR3 size: 11 residues. CDR3 amino acids: CASSPRYEQYF. CDR3 DNA sequence: TGTGCCAGCAGCCCTAGGTACGAGCAGTACTTC.

This clonotype is deemed medium-sized. The rearrangement uses TRBV9 and TRBJ2-1; D may be TRBD1 or TRBD2 (5 bases each). CDR1 and CDR2 (germline): SGDLS, YYNGEE. Trimming pared 3 bases from V and 5 bases from J, leaving 15 bases between. The CDR3 totals 15 residues. The CDR3, as DNA: TGTGCCAGCAGCGCGGGGCCTAACCTTCACAATGAGCAGTTCTTC. Its protein product is CASSAGPNLHNEQFF.

This clonotype was observed at least ten times. The CDR3: CASSIQRSSYNEQFF. The CDR3 DNA sequence: TGTGCCAGTAGTATCCAACGGAGCTCCTACAATGAGCAGTTCTTC. The rearrangement uses TRBV19 and TRBJ2-1; D remains unclear. Per the germline V gene, CDR1 is LNHDA and CDR2 is SQIVND (reference sequence). With 3 bases removed from V and 0 bases from J, the gap between germline ends came to 9 bases. There are 15 residues in the CDR3.

This clonotype was counted at least ten times. This chain joins TRBV16 and TRBJ1-5, with D unresolved. Germline CDR1 reads KGHSY; CDR2 reads FQNENV. The V and J ends lost 0 bases and 9 bases respectively, with 9 bases between them. CDR3 length equals 13 residues. The CDR3 nucleotides read TGTGCCAGCAGCCAATCGACGGTACCGCCCCAGCATTTT. Its translation: CASSQSTVPPQHF.

The chain couples TRBV7-8 to TRBJ2-3; TRBD2 is a possible D gene (7 bases). CDR3 length equals 14 residues. Trimming pared 3 bases from V and 4 bases from J, leaving 11 bases between. CDR1 and CDR2 (germline): SGHVS, FQNEAQ. CDR3 in amino acids: CASSLGAGADTQYF. CDR3 DNA: TGTGCCAGCAGCTTGGGGGCGGGAGCAGATACGCAGTATTTT. The variable domain in full, completed from reference TRBV7-8 and TRBJ2-3, reads GAGVSQSPRYKVAKRGQDVALRCDPISGHVSLFWYQQALGQGPEFLTYFQNEAQLDKSGLPSDRFFAERPEGSVSTLKIQRTQQEDSAVYLCASSLGAGADTQYFGPGTRLTVL.

This clonotype was observed many times. The chain is built from TRBV6-1 and TRBJ2-7, with TRBD1 identical over 10 bases. Per germline, CDR1 MNHNS and CDR2 SASEGT. The CDR3 has 14 amino acids. V shed 6 bases, J shed 7 bases, and the junction held 9 bases outside the gene matches. The CDR3 spells CASSPGTGAGEQYF. The CDR3 nucleotides are TGTGCCAGCAGCCCTGGGACAGGGGCCGGAGAGCAGTACTTC.

In its sample, this clonotype was seen many times. V usage is TRBV23-1 and J usage is TRBJ2-4, with D possibly being TRBD1 (7 bases). TRBV23-1 carries the ORF label, with uncertain function. The CDR3 spans 19 residues. V lost 2 bases, J lost 4 bases, and 24 bases lay in between. The CDR3 loop is CASSQPDRSGGLPKNIQYF. The DNA of the CDR3 is TGCGCCAGCAGTCAACCCGATCGGTCAGGGGGACTGCCAAAAAACATTCAGTACTTC.

This clonotype was seen many times. The V and J genes are TRBV4-1 and TRBJ1-2; D ambiguous. Trimming took off 1 base at V and 4 bases at J, with 7 bases between the two ends. CDR1 is MGHRA and CDR2 is YSYEKL in the germline V gene. CDR3 length: 13 residues. CDR3 coding DNA: TGCGCCAGCAGCCAAGCTCGTCCCTATGGCTACACCTTC. Protein product: CASSQARPYGYTF.

This clonotype has at least ten counts. V is TRBV7-2 and J is TRBJ2-3; 9 bases match TRBD2. The CDR3 contains 16 residues. The germline V gene has CDR1 SGHTA and CDR2 FQGNSA. V dropped 3 bases and J dropped 1; count of bases not matched to a gene: 5. The CDR3 is CASSFGGRAGTDTQYF. The CDR3 nucleotides are TGTGCCAGCAGCTTTGGCGGGAGGGCCGGCACAGATACGCAGTATTTT.

Many counts were recorded for this clonotype. CDR3 DNA sequence: TGTGCCAGCAGTTTGAGGCAGGGCAACGGTCAGCCCCAGCATTTT. This encodes CASSLRQGNGQPQHF. The V call is TRBV28, the J call TRBJ1-5; tentative D call: TRBD1 (5 bases). Germline CDR1 and CDR2: MDHEN and SYDVKM. CDR3 length: 15 amino acids. Trimming pared 3 bases from V and 6 bases from J, leaving 15 bases between.

This clonotype was seen a handful of times. This chain uses TRBV6-2 or TRBV6-3 with TRBJ2-7; 9 bases match TRBD2. The CDR3 runs to 15 residues. V was pared by 2 bases and J by 1 base, with 3 bases of the junction left unmatched. In germline, CDR1 is MNHEY, CDR2 SVGEGT. The chain's CDR3 is CASSYGLALSYEQYF. CDR3 in DNA: TGTGCCAGCAGTTACGGACTAGCGCTATCCTACGAGCAGTACTTC.

The table lists this clonotype with a few counts. This sequence joins TRBV6-2 or TRBV6-3 and TRBJ2-4; 8 bases are a match to TRBD1. This CDR3 spans 14 amino acids. J was trimmed by 1 base and V by 5 bases; bases with no gene match: 1. Germline-derived CDR1 and CDR2 are MNHEY and SVGEGT. The CDR3, as DNA: TGTGCCAGCAGTCGGACAGGGGCCAAAAACATTCAGTACTTC. Translation: CASSRTGAKNIQYF.

This clonotype was recorded many times. The chain employs TRBV9 and TRBJ2-7; D may be TRBD2 (6 bases). This CDR3 is 13 amino acids long. Germline V gene sequence: CDR1 SGDLS, CDR2 YYNGEE. The V and J ends lost 0 bases and 6 bases respectively, with 10 bases between them. Written as DNA, the CDR3 is TGTGCCAGCAGCGTAGGTGTGGGAGGCGAGCAGTACTTC. Translating it yields CASSVGVGGEQYF.

This clonotype was found many times. CDR3 loop: CASSLGGPSGGYEQYF. In DNA, the CDR3 is TGTGCCAGCAGTTTAGGAGGTCCTAGCGGGGGTTACGAGCAGTACTTC. The chain combines TRBV12-3 or TRBV12-4 with TRBJ2-7; TRBD2 agrees at 10 bases. CDR3 length: 16 residues. The trim removed 1 base at V and 4 bases at J, leaving 7 bases unmatched.

This clonotype was counted ten times or more. The gene calls are TRBV7-2 and TRBJ2-7; D gene unclear. Germline CDR1 and CDR2: SGHTA and FQGNSA. V was trimmed by 1 base and J by 3 bases, leaving 7 bases between them. This CDR3 comprises 13 residues. The CDR3 sequence: CASSLDAGYEQYF. Here the CDR3 DNA reads TGTGCCAGCAGCTTAGACGCCGGCTACGAGCAGTACTTC.

This chain joins TRBV3-1 and TRBJ2-7, with D unresolved. The CDR3 covers 12 residues. V lost 0 bases and J 4 bases, leaving 4 bases between the germline ends. CDR1 is LGHDT, CDR2 YNNKEL, per germline (reference sequence). The CDR3 nucleotides are TGTGCCAGCAGCCAAGATCGGTACGAGCAGTACTTC. Amino acid sequence: CASSQDRYEQYF.

This clonotype was seen a handful of times. The V call is TRBV7-3, the J call TRBJ1-1; D is unclear. Germline loops: CDR1 SGHTA, CDR2 FQGTGA. This CDR3 has 14 amino acids. V lost 3 bases, J lost 7 bases, and 15 bases lay in between. The CDR3 coding sequence is TGTGCCAGCAGCTTCCCTTTCCTAGGTGGTGAAGCTTTCTTT. Encoded protein: CASSFPFLGGEAFF.

The CDR3 spells CSAPSQREGAGELFF. CDR3 sequence (DNA): TGCAGTGCTCCTTCCCAGCGGGAGGGGGCCGGGGAGCTGTTTTTT. The V gene is TRBV20-1, the J gene TRBJ2-2, with TRBD2 identical over 10 bases. The CDR3 spans 15 residues. V lost 5 bases and J lost 6; bases outside the gene matches: 9. CDR1 is DFQATT, CDR2 SNEGSKA, per germline (reference sequence).

There are a few counts of this clonotype. The J gene is TRBJ1-4, the V gene TRBV5-6; D unresolved. The CDR3 has 13 amino acids. The V end lost 4 bases, the J end lost 6 bases, and 10 bases lay between the germline ends. CDR1 is SGHDT, CDR2 YYEEEE, per germline. CDR3 region: CASSRGEDEKLFF. CDR3 nucleotides: TGTGCCAGCAGCCGTGGGGAGGATGAAAAACTGTTTTTT.

At least ten counts were recorded for this clonotype. The gene calls are TRBV27 and TRBJ2-7; 12 bases match TRBD1. This CDR3 region has 15 residues. The ends lost 0 bases at V and 4 bases at J; junction bases unmatched: 1. CDR1 is MNHEY and CDR2 is SMNVEV in the germline V gene (reference sequence). The CDR3 reads CASSLSGQGAYEQYF. The CDR3, as DNA: TGTGCCAGCAGTTTATCGGGACAGGGGGCTTACGAGCAGTACTTC.

The CDR3 DNA reads as TGTGCCAGCAGTTTATCCCGGCTAGGGGATACGCAGTATTTT. Translating it yields CASSLSRLGDTQYF. V and J are TRBV28 and TRBJ2-3; D uncertain. Germline CDR1 is MDHEN and CDR2 is SYDVKM. The CDR3 runs 14 residues. V was clipped by 1 base and J by 6 bases, with 11 bases between them.